The source of this TCR beta chain is a study of CXCR3-negative and CXCR3-positive naive CD8 T cells. Findings of the study overall: In CXCR3-positive naive cells, the TRB CDR3s were more hydrophobic than in CXCR3-negative naive cells.

Details on this clonotype: Its antigen is not identified.

Libraries of TRB cDNA were made by 5' RACE and carried UMIs. TCRdb reprocessed the 5' RACE reads and reports one entry per CDR3 protein, with no DNA. The specimen's table records tens of thousands of distinct CDR3 sequences. The sample comprised naive CXCR3+ CD8+ T cells from blood. Subset noted: CD45RO-CCR7+CD27+CD95- naive CD8+ T cells expressing CXCR3 (TNR3+). This receptor was obtained from a human donor in good health. Some clones in this sample may be carry-over from other donors' samples.

The CDR3 is CASSQGALNSPLHF. This chain links TRBV4-1 with TRBJ1-6. The germline V gene has CDR1 MGHRA and CDR2 YSYEKL. The CDR3 is 14 residues long.